This T cell receptor (beta chain) was identified during a study of cytomegalovirus exposure and HLA in healthy donors. Study-wide results and caveats: The likely explanation for a cluster of highly shared sequence variants was sequencing artifact. Later analysis found that TCR beta chains associated with HLA were more clonally expanded than other, equally common chains. A later analysis appeared to link common viral pathogens to several of the most significant clusters.

This clone appeared a few times. The antigen is unknown. The PCR had 60 Vbeta and 13 Jbeta primers. Profiled with immunoSEQ multiplex PCR; TCRdb holds only in-frame clones, not every one. The data show around 86,000 clones, 6% to 9% seen once. The TCR comes from a man aged 45 to 65 in good health and CMV-seronegative. The specimen was PBMCs.

The CDR3 nucleotides read TGTGCCAGCAGCCCCGGGACAGAGTACGAGCAGTACTTC. As protein: CASSPGTEYEQYF. The V gene is TRBV5-6, the J gene TRBJ2-7, with TRBD1 identical over 7 bases. Germline V CDR1 and CDR2: SGHDT, YYEEEE. The CDR3 consists of 13 residues. The junction had 5 bases not matched to a gene; V was cut back by 4 bases and J by 4 bases.